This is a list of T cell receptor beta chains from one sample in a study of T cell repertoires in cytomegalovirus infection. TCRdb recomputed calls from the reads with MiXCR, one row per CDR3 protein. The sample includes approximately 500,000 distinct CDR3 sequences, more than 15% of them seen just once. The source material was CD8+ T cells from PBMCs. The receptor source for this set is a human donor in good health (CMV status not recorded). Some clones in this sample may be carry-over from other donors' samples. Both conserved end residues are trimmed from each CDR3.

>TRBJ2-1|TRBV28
ASSWTSGSPASYNEQF
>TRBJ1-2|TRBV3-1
ASSLRNTIGPYGYT
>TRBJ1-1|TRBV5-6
ASSSGTGGDLPNTEAF
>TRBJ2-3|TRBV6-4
ASSDRWASGSTDTQY
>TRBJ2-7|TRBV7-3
ASSMGGQAAYEQY
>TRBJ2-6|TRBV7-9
ASSGPGLAGGSGANVLT
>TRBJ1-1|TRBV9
ASSGRYGVAF
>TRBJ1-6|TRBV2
ASSEGTANNSPLH
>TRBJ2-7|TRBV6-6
ASSLVRGLSYEQY
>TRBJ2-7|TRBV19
ASSEMWGGYEQY